These 10 T cell receptor beta chains share one sample of origin, sequenced in a study of blood T cell repertoires in COVID-19. The data were produced by immunoSEQ multiplex PCR, yet TCRdb's version contains in-frame clones alone and is incomplete. The data show 150,000 to 200,000 clones, 75% to 90% seen once. The specimen was PBMCs or T cells enriched from blood (not recorded which). Source of these receptors: a man aged 65 to 85 who had been exposed to COVID-19.

Only one count was recorded for this clone. The chain uses TRBV27 and TRBJ2-3; TRBD1 aligns across 9 bases. Trimming cost V 7 bases and J 2 bases; bases outside gene matches: 10. The germline CDR1 and CDR2 sequences are MNHEY and SMNVEV (reference sequence). This CDR3 comprises 16 residues. The CDR3 DNA is TGTGCCAGCACCCCGCTGGGGACAGGGAACACAGATACGCAGTATTTT. Residues: CASTPLGTGNTDTQYF.

The genes are TRBV27 and TRBJ2-5, with TRBD1 as a possible D gene (6 bases). V was trimmed by 4 bases and J by 4 bases, leaving 16 bases between them. Germline CDR1 and CDR2: MNHEY and SMNVEV (reference sequence). This CDR3 contains 15 residues. The CDR3 DNA reads TGTGCCAGCAGTTCCACAGGGCGGGCGGGAGAGACCCAGTACTTC. Encoded protein: CASSSTGRAGETQYF.

Only a few counts were recorded for this clone. This chain uses TRBV29-1 with TRBJ1-2, with a weak D call TRBD1 (5 bases). This CDR3 contains 12 residues. Germline V gene lookup returns CDR1 SQVTM and CDR2 ANQGSEA. V lost 8 bases and J lost 0, with 10 bases in between. The CDR3 here is CSIDRANYGYTF. The CDR3 DNA follows: TGCAGCATAGACAGAGCTAACTATGGCTACACCTTC.

The chain employs TRBV4-1 and TRBJ1-1; 7 positions match TRBD1. This CDR3 contains 13 residues. Germline CDR1 is MGHRA and CDR2 is YSYEKL. V dropped 3 bases and J dropped 4; count of bases not matched to a gene: 2. CDR3 protein: CASSQTGTTEAFF. The CDR3 nucleotides are TGCGCCAGCAGCCAGACAGGGACCACTGAAGCTTTCTTT.

The chain has TRBV4-3 and TRBJ1-4; TRBD1 is a possible D gene (5 bases). V lost 6 bases to trimming and J lost 5 bases, with 16 bases between them. From germline, CDR1 is LGHNA and CDR2 YSLEER. The CDR3 loop spans 15 amino acids. In DNA, the CDR3 is TGCGCCAGCAGTCGGGTAGACAGTGGAAATGAAAAACTGTTTTTT. This sequence encodes CASSRVDSGNEKLFF.

CDR3 amino acids: CASSPAGGTYNEQFF. DNA of the CDR3: TGTGCCAGCAGCCCAGCGGGGGGCACATACAATGAGCAGTTCTTC. The chain employs TRBV7-3 and TRBJ2-1, with 9 bases that match TRBD2. V shed 5 bases, J shed 4 bases, and the junction held 6 bases outside the gene matches. Germline loops: CDR1 SGHTA, CDR2 FQGTGA. The CDR3 is made up of 15 amino acids.

V and J are TRBV15 and TRBJ2-2; 9 bases are a match to TRBD1. This CDR3 has 15 amino acids. V lost 4 bases, J lost 6 bases, and 6 bases stayed unmatched. Germline CDR1 and CDR2: LNHNV and YYDKDF (reference sequence). The CDR3 is CATSTRTGDPGELFF. The CDR3 DNA follows: TGTGCCACCAGCACCCGGACAGGGGATCCCGGGGAGCTGTTTTTT.

The chain combines TRBV3-1 (or the pseudogene TRBV3-2) with TRBJ1-5, with TRBD1 as a possible D gene (6 bases). Deletions cut 1 base from V and 4 bases from J, with 17 bases between. Germline lookup yields CDR1 LGHDT and CDR2 YNNKEL (reference sequence). This CDR3 is built from 17 residues. The CDR3 sequence: CASSQGSGAGLNQPQHF. For the CDR3, the DNA is TGTGCCAGCAGCCAAGGATCAGGGGCCGGGCTGAATCAGCCCCAGCATTTT.

The J gene is TRBJ2-7, the V gene TRBV3-1 (or the pseudogene TRBV3-2); the D gene is possibly TRBD1 (6 bases). The V and J ends lost 2 bases and 7 bases respectively, with 15 bases between them. The CDR3 runs 14 residues. CDR1 is LGHDT, CDR2 YNNKEL, per germline (reference sequence). This CDR3 reads CASSQRSDRLEQYF. DNA for the CDR3: TGTGCCAGCAGCCAAAGGTCTGACAGGCTAGAGCAGTACTTC.

The gene calls are TRBV6-5 and TRBJ1-5; D is ambiguous. From germline, CDR1 is MNHEY and CDR2 SVGAGI. This CDR3 has 15 residues. Trimming pared 4 bases from V and 4 bases from J, leaving 14 bases between. The CDR3: CASSSGTLGNQPQHF. The CDR3 DNA reads TGTGCCAGCAGTTCGGGAACCCTAGGGAATCAGCCCCAGCATTTT.